This T cell receptor beta chain was identified in a study of identifying expanded T cells in peripheral blood. Broader study findings: Differentially abundant clones: about 1.2 between replicates, 16.4 at two to three weeks, less than 20 at four. Across healthy donors, higher total template counts meant significantly greater approximately two-week count variance.

Clones were read by immunoSEQ multiplex PCR, and TCRdb kept only the in-frame ones, dropping some. This sample carries some 93,000 clones, 88% of them seen once, and the ten largest clones take about 3.9%. Collection occurred without any documented infections or immune events in donors. This clone was counted once. Its matching antigen is unknown. The sequencing sample was made of blood. This TCR derives from a person between 18 and 69 years old in good health.

The CDR3 reads CASQETSGRSGANVLTF. The CDR3 region has the DNA TGTGCCAGTCAGGAGACTAGCGGGAGATCTGGGGCCAACGTCCTGACTTTC. This chain joins TRBV2 and TRBJ2-6; TRBD2 aligns across 12 bases. The CDR3 is 17 residues long. With V trimmed by 9 bases and J by 1 base, 7 bases remained unmatched. Germline assignment: CDR1 SNHLY and CDR2 FYNNEI.